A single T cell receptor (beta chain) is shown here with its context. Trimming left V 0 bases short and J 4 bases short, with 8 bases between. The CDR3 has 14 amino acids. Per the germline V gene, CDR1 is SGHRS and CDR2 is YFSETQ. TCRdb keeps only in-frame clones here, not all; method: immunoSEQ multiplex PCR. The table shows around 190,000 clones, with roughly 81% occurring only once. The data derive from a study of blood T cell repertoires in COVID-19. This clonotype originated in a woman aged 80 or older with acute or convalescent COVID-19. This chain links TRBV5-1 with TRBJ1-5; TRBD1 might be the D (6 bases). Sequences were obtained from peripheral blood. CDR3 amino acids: CASSLGDKNQPQHF. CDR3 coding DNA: TGCGCCAGCAGCTTGGGGGACAAAAATCAGCCCCAGCATTTT.